The entry below gives a single T cell receptor beta chain sequence along with its context. Antigen unknown. J gave up 3 bases and V 5 bases, and 7 bases lay outside the gene matches. The germline V gene has CDR1 MNHEY and CDR2 SMNVEV (reference sequence). The CDR3 sequence is 14 residues long. Collection occurred without any documented infections or immune events in donors. This sample was taken from a study of identifying expanded T cells in peripheral blood. TCRdb keeps only in-frame clones here, not all; method: immunoSEQ multiplex PCR. The sample includes around 100,000 clones, roughly 89% of them seen just once. The study's findings and limits: Over approximately two and four weeks, about 17 and 20 clones changed, versus approximately 1.1 between replicates.

The sample was blood. The TCR was taken from a person between 18 and 75 years old in good health. The chain is built from TRBV27 and TRBJ2-7; TRBD1 aligns across 7 bases. CDR3 sequence: CASSPRTGHYEQYF. CDR3 bases: TGTGCCAGCAGTCCTCGGACAGGCCACTACGAGCAGTACTTC.